This is a list of T cell receptor beta chains from one sample in a study of blood T cell repertoires in COVID-19. Sequencing was performed with immunoSEQ multiplex PCR; in TCRdb, only in-frame clones are kept and a portion is missing. The repertoire includes about 49,000 clones, around 83% of them detected once, and about 4.7% sits in the top ten. The sequenced material came from peripheral blood. The receptors stem from a man in his forties with active COVID-19. Each CDR3 is given with its conserved first and last residue. D genes are given only for firm matches. Clone size is given for some rows only: seen once, a few or many times, or a class if the clone is expanded.

d_gene | j_gene | abundance | v_gene | CDR3aa | CDR3nt
TRBD1 | TRBJ1-1 | few | TRBV5-1 | CASSLSPGQGGAFF | TGCGCCAGCAGCCTATCCCCGGGACAGGGGGGAGCTTTCTTT
TRBD1 | TRBJ2-6 | once | TRBV5-5 | CASSLPGTGTGANVLTF | TGTGCCAGCAGCTTACCCGGGACAGGGACCGGGGCCAACGTCCTGACTTTC
TRBD1 | TRBJ2-5 | . | TRBV5-6 | CASSARQGAAGETQYF | TGTGCCAGCAGCGCGAGACAGGGGGCTGCGGGAGAGACCCAGTACTTC
TRBD2 | TRBJ2-1 | . | TRBV6-1 | CASSEPPPGTSGRAYNEQFF | TGTGCCAGCAGTGAACCACCCCCGGGGACTAGCGGGAGGGCGTACAATGAGCAGTTCTTC
TRBD1 | TRBJ2-2 | once | TRBV5-1 | CASSERTGFTGELFF | TGCGCCAGCAGCGAGAGGACAGGGTTTACCGGGGAGCTGTTTTTT
TRBD1 | TRBJ1-1 | . | TRBV5-1 | CASSPGQGTTEAFF | TGCGCCAGCAGCCCCGGACAGGGTACCACTGAAGCTTTCTTT
. | TRBJ2-1 | . | TRBV29-1 | CSVERGSEQFF | TGCAGCGTTGAAAGGGGGAGTGAGCAGTTCTTC
TRBD1 | TRBJ1-2 | . | TRBV7-8 | CASSSTDREEYGYTF | TGTGCCAGCAGCTCTACCGACAGGGAGGAATATGGCTACACCTTC
TRBD1 | TRBJ2-3 | . | TRBV6-5 | CASRRTGFTDTQYF | TGTGCCAGCAGGAGGACAGGGTTCACAGATACGCAGTATTTT
TRBD2 | TRBJ2-3 | . | TRBV13 | CASSLSPGTSGRTNTDTQYF | TGTGCCAGCAGCTTATCACCCGGGACTAGCGGGAGAACTAACACAGATACGCAGTATTTT
TRBD1 | TRBJ1-2 | few | TRBV2 | CASSLSDRGIQF | TGTGCCAGCAGTTTAAGCGACAGGGGAATTCAATTC
. | TRBJ2-3 | . | TRBV3-1/TRBV3-2 | CASKRIKGENTQYF | TGTGCCAGCAAACGAATAAAGGGGGAAAATACGCAGTATTTT
TRBD1 | TRBJ1-4 | . | TRBV7-2 | CASSTTYRGQNEKLFF | TGTGCCAGCAGCACGACCTATAGGGGGCAGAATGAAAAACTGTTTTTT
TRBD2 | TRBJ2-2 | . | TRBV29-1 | CSVEDPRLAGGTNTGELFF | TGCAGCGTTGAAGATCCGCGACTAGCGGGAGGAACGAACACCGGGGAGCTGTTTTTT
. | TRBJ2-3 | . | TRBV21-1 | CASSKGAGALSTDTQYF | TGTGCCAGCAGCAAAGGGGCGGGAGCGCTATCCACAGATACGCAGTATTTT
. | TRBJ2-7 | few | TRBV6-1 | CASSEYSSYEQYF | TGTGCCAGCAGTGAGTACTCCTCCTACGAGCAGTACTTC
. | TRBJ1-2 | once | TRBV28 | CASSSSQAGFYGYTF | TGTGCCAGCAGTTCGAGCCAGGCAGGTTTCTATGGCTACACCTTC
TRBD2 | TRBJ2-5 | . | TRBV10-3 | CASSGTSGMSETQYF | TGTGCCTCCTCCGGGACTAGCGGGATGTCAGAGACCCAGTACTTC
TRBD2 | TRBJ2-1 | once | TRBV7-3 | CASSFQGLAGRNEQFF | TGTGCCAGCAGCTTCCAAGGACTAGCGGGAAGGAATGAGCAGTTCTTC
TRBD2 | TRBJ2-1 | . | TRBV10-1 | CASSELAGVGNEQFF | TGCGCCAGCAGTGAGCTAGCGGGAGTGGGCAATGAGCAGTTCTTC
TRBD2 | TRBJ2-7 | once | TRBV28 | CASSPTQLAGGGEQYF | TGTGCCAGCAGTCCCACCCAACTAGCGGGAGGGGGTGAGCAGTACTTC
TRBD1 | TRBJ1-2 | . | TRBV25-1 | CASSPPGAGQGSYGYTF | TGTGCCAGCAGTCCGCCTGGCGCGGGACAGGGCTCCTATGGCTACACCTTC
TRBD1 | TRBJ1-4 | . | TRBV7-9 | CASSLALGQGARYEKLFF | TGTGCCAGCAGCTTAGCATTGGGACAGGGGGCGAGATATGAAAAACTGTTTTTT
. | TRBJ2-7 | . | TRBV5-1 | CASSHELQGYEQYF | TGCGCCAGCAGCCATGAACTACAGGGCTACGAGCAGTACTTC
. | TRBJ2-2 | . | TRBV10-3 | CAISDGVNTGELFF | TGTGCCATCAGTGACGGGGTAAACACCGGGGAGCTGTTTTTT
TRBD2 | TRBJ2-3 | . | TRBV27 | CASYKASGTTDTQYF | TGTGCCAGCTACAAGGCTAGCGGGACGACAGATACGCAGTATTTT
. | TRBJ1-1 | . | TRBV5-4 | CASSPYWGPNTEAFF | TGTGCCAGCAGCCCCTATTGGGGGCCGAACACTGAAGCTTTCTTT
TRBD2 | TRBJ2-1 | . | TRBV6-5 | CASTLLAGGYNEQFF | TGTGCCAGCACTTTACTAGCGGGGGGTTACAATGAGCAGTTCTTC
TRBD1 | TRBJ2-7 | . | TRBV19 | CASSSGTGAYEQYF | TGTGCCAGTAGTAGCGGGACAGGGGCGTACGAGCAGTACTTC
TRBD1 | TRBJ2-3 | . | TRBV5-1 | CASSFSGTDTDTQYF | TGCGCCAGCAGCTTCTCCGGGACAGACACAGATACGCAGTATTTT
. | TRBJ2-3 | . | TRBV9 | CASSVRGDWTDTQYF | TGTGCCAGCAGCGTCAGGGGAGATTGGACAGATACGCAGTATTTT
TRBD1 | TRBJ1-3 | . | TRBV9 | CASSVGTGVTGNTIYF | TGTGCCAGCAGCGTAGGGACAGGGGTAACTGGAAACACCATATATTTT
. | TRBJ2-7 | . | TRBV7-3 | CASSPRQALSYEQYF | TGTGCCAGCAGCCCCCGTCAGGCCCTATCCTACGAGCAGTACTTC
. | TRBJ1-5 | . | TRBV5-6 | CASSEGLYSNQPQHF | TGTGCCAGCAGCGAGGGACTTTATAGCAATCAGCCCCAGCATTTT
TRBD1 | TRBJ2-1 | . | TRBV11-2 | CASSLDGGQGVYNEQFF | TGTGCCAGCAGCTTAGATGGCGGACAGGGAGTTTACAATGAGCAGTTCTTC
. | TRBJ2-1 | once | TRBV2 | CASSETVTGTYIYNEQFF | TGTGCCAGCAGTGAAACTGTCACCGGGACATACATCTACAATGAGCAGTTCTTC
. | TRBJ2-3 | . | TRBV6-5 | CASTSGDHSTDTQYF | TGTGCCAGCACATCCGGGGATCATAGCACAGATACGCAGTATTTT